This TCR beta chain was obtained from a study of blood T cells in healthy people across ages. Overall study results and limits: Significant beta diversity loss was already apparent by age approximately 38, declining roughly linearly. Any changes in expanded clonotypes were possibly confounded, as donor CMV status remained unknown.

In its sample, this clonotype was seen many times. Its antigen remains unidentified. PBMCs numbering at least 7 million were isolated per sample. RNA extraction gave at least 5 micrograms of total RNA per sample. Through a sample-barcoded 5' primer and a J-beta primer mix, a second PCR was run for about 6 to 11 cycles. TCRdb re-called the 5' RACE reads with MiXCR, one entry per CDR3 protein. Found here are 1.5 million to 2 million distinct CDR3 sequences, roughly 27% of them singletons; the top ten hold 7.7%. The germline CDR1 and CDR2 sequences are SGHDT and YYEEEE. The CDR3 is 15 residues long. Unmatched junction bases numbered 11, after V lost 7 bases and J lost 4 bases.

The receptor comes from a woman in her thirties in good health. The rearrangement joins TRBV5-6 to TRBJ2-1; TRBD1 agrees at 7 bases. Sequencing used blood. The CDR3, as DNA: TGTGCCAGCGGCGACAGGGTGGGGGTTTACAATGAGCAGTTCTTC. The encoded protein is CASGDRVGVYNEQFF.